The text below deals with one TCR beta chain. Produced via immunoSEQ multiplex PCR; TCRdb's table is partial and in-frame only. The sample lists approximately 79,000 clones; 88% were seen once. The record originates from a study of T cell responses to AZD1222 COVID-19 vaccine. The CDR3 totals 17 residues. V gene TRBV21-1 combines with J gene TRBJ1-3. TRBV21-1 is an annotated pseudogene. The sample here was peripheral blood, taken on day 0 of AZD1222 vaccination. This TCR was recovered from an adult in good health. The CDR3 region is CASSNPLPGSSGNTIYF. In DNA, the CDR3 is TGTGCCAGCAGCAACCCTCTCCCGGGGAGTAGTGGAAACACCATATATTTT.